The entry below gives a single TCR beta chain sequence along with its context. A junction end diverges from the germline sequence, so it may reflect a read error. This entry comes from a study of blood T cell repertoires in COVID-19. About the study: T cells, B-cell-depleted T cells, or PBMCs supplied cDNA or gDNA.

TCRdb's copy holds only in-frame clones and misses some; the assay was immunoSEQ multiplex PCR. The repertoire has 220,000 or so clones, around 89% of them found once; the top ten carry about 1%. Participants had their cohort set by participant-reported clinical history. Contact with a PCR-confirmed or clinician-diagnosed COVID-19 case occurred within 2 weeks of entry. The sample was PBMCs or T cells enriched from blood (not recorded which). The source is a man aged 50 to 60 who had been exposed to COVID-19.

The DNA for the CDR3 is TGTGCCAGCAAATCCGACGCAGGGGGCCAGGTGGTCTTC. Translating it yields CASKSDAGGQVVF. This chain joins TRBV2 and TRBJ2-1; the match to TRBD1 covers 8 bases. CDR1 is SNHLY, CDR2 FYNNEI, per germline. This CDR3 contains 13 residues. Full variable domain (missing parts from reference TRBV2 and TRBJ2-1): EPEVTQTPSHQVTQMGQEVILRCVPISNHLYFYWYRQILGQKVEFLVSFYNNEISEKSEIFDDQFSVERPDGSNFTLKIRSTKLEDSAMYFCASKSDAGGQVVFGPGTRLTVL.